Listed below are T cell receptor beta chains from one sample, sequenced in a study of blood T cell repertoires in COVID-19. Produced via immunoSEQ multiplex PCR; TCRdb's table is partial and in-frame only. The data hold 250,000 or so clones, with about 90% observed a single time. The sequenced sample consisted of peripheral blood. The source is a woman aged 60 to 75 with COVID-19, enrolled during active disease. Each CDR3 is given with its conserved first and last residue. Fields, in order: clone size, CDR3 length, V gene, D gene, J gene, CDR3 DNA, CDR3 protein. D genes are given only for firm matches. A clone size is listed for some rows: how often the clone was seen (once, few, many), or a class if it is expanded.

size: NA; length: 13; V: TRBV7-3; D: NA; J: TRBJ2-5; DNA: TGTGCCAGCAGCTTATACGGCCAAGAGACCCAGTACTTC; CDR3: CASSLYGQETQYF
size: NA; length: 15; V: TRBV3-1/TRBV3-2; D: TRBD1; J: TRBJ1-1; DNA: TGTGCCAGCAGCCCGAGCGACAGGGGAAAGGCTGAAGCTTTCTTT; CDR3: CASSPSDRGKAEAFF
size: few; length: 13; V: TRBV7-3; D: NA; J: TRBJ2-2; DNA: TGTGCCAGCAGCTTACACAGGACCGGGGAGCTGTTTTTT; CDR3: CASSLHRTGELFF
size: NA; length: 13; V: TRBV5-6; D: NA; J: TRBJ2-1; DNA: TGTGCCAGCAGCCGAACAGGGATAGCCGAGCAGTTCTTC; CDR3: CASSRTGIAEQFF
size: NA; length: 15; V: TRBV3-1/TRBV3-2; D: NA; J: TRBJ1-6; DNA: TGTGCCAGCAGCCAAAAACAGGGCTATAATTCACCCCTCCACTTT; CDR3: CASSQKQGYNSPLHF
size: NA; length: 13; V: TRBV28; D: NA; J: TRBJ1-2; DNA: TGTGCCAGCTCGGCCGTGACAGGTTATGGCTACACCTTC; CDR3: CASSAVTGYGYTF
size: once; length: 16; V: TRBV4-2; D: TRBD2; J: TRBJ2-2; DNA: TGTGCCAGCAGCCCAGGGACTAGCGGGAACACCGGGGAGCTGTTTTTT; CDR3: CASSPGTSGNTGELFF
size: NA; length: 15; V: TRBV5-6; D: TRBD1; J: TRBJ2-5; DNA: TGTGCCAGCAGCTTAGGGACAGAACTGGAAGAGACCCAGTACTTC; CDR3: CASSLGTELEETQYF
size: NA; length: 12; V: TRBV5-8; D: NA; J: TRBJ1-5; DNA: TGTGCCAGCAGCCGTTTAAATCAGCCCCAGCATTTT; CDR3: CASSRLNQPQHF
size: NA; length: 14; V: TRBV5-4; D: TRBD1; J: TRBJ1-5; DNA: TGTGCCAGCAGCCCCGGACAGGGGAATCAGCCCCAGCATTTT; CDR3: CASSPGQGNQPQHF
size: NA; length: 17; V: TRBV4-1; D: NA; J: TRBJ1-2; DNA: TGCGCCAGCAGCCAAGATTATCGCAGCGGTGCTCAGTATGGCTACACCTTC; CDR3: CASSQDYRSGAQYGYTF
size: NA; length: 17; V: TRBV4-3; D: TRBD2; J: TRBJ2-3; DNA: TGCGCCAGCAGCCAAAATGGACTAGCGGGGGGGACAGATACGCAGTATTTT; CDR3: CASSQNGLAGGTDTQYF
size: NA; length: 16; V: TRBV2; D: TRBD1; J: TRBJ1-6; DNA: TGTGCCAGCGGATCAAGACTACAGGGGTATAATTCACCCCTCCACTTT; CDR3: CASGSRLQGYNSPLHF
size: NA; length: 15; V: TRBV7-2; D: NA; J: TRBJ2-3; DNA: TGTGCCAGCAGCTTAGAGGGCAGGGGAACAGATACGCAGTATTTT; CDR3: CASSLEGRGTDTQYF
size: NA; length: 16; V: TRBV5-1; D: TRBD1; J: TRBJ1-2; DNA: TGCGCCAGCAGCCCAGGACAGGGCGATTCAAACTATGGCTACACCTTC; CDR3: CASSPGQGDSNYGYTF
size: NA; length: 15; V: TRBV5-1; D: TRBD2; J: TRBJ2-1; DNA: TGCGCCAGCAGCACTAGCGGGGAGAGGGTCAATGAGCAGTTCTTC; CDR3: CASSTSGERVNEQFF
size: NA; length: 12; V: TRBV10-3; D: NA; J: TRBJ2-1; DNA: TGTGCCATCAGTGGTTTAAACAATGAGCAGTTCTTC; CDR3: CAISGLNNEQFF
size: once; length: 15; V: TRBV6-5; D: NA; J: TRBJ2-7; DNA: TGTGCCAGCAGTTACTCGGGGCAGGGTCTTAGGGGGCAGTACTTC; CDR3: CASSYSGQGLRGQYF
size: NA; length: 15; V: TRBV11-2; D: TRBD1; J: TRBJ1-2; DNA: TGTGCCAGCAGCTTAGATTGGGACAGATCGGTAGGCTACACCTTC; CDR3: CASSLDWDRSVGYTF
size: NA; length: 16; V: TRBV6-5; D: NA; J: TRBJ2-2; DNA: TGTGCCAGCAGTTACATCGGACAGTCGTACACCGGGGAGCTGTTTTTT; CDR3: CASSYIGQSYTGELFF
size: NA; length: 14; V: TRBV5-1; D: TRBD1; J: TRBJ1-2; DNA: TGCGCCAGCAGCTCTCGGACAGGGAACTATGGCTACACCTTC; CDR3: CASSSRTGNYGYTF
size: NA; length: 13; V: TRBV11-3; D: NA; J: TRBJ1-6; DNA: TGTGCCAGCAGCTTATTTCGGGATTCACCCCTCCACTTT; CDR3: CASSLFRDSPLHF
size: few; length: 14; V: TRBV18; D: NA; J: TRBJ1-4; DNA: TGTGCCAGCTCTTCAAGGGGTCCCAATGAAAAACTGTTTTTT; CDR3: CASSSRGPNEKLFF
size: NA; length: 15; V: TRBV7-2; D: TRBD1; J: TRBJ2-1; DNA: TGTGCCAGCAGCGTTACAGGGGCTTCCTACAATGAGCAGTTCTTC; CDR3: CASSVTGASYNEQFF
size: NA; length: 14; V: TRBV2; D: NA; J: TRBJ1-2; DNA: TGTGCCTTAAGGCGGGACCGCGGGCTCGGCGGCTACACCTTC; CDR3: CALRRDRGLGGYTF